Sequencing of this TCR beta chain was carried out in a study of Ad26.COV2.S vaccination and SARS-CoV-2 variants. This table comes from immunoSEQ multiplex PCR, and its TCRdb copy is limited to in-frame clones, with some not included. The table has some 460,000 clones, roughly 87% seen once; the top ten hold approximately 1.7%. From germline, CDR1 is SGHTA and CDR2 FQGTGA. V was trimmed by 0 bases and J by 4 bases, leaving 4 bases between them. CDR3 length: 13 residues. Stated treatment: around 19 received Ad26.COV2.S at low or high dose, single or two shots; about 5 received placebo; per-sample allocation not given. Material that was analyzed had been drawn on day 63 after the first vaccine or placebo injection.

This sample comprised peripheral blood, obtained in a trial of Ad26.COV2.S vaccine versus placebo. The TCR was taken from a person between 18 and 65 years old who received the Ad26.COV2.S COVID-19 vaccine or a placebo. The chain couples TRBV7-3 to TRBJ2-1; D gene unclear. CDR3 sequence (DNA): TGTGCCAGCAGCTTAACCGGTTACAATGAGCAGTTCTTC. Translated, it gives CASSLTGYNEQFF.